The rows below give T cell receptor beta chains drawn from one sample of a study of PD-1 blockade in mismatch repair-deficient tumors. Generated by immunoSEQ multiplex PCR, the TCRdb table keeps only in-frame clones and is missing some. The table shows about 39,000 clones, with roughly 84% occurring only once. The source was PBMCs, collected 38 to 40 weeks after starting pembrolizumab. Receptors originate from an adult with mismatch repair-deficient cancer. Both conserved end residues are trimmed from each CDR3. The size of a clone is reported for some rows only, either as once, few or many, or as a class for expanded clones.

TRBV5-1	.	TRBJ1-2	ASSVDITRGYT
TRBV7-3	.	TRBJ1-3	ASSDRVGNTIY
TRBV7-9	.	TRBJ1-3	ASSLGQGAGNTIY
TRBV5-1	.	TRBJ2-1	ASSLRLAGGGDEQF
TRBV18	.	TRBJ1-1	ASSPAQGYTEAF
TRBV9	.	TRBJ1-6	ASSARAAGSPLH
TRBV2	.	TRBJ1-4	ASKIEQENEKLF
TRBV6-1	.	TRBJ2-7	ASRHRDSYEQY
TRBV30	.	TRBJ1-2	AWSYSGTDGYT
TRBV28	.	TRBJ1-4	ASSSSRQGGATNEKLF
TRBV18	.	TRBJ2-1	ASSPLAGGYNEQF
TRBV7-7	few	TRBJ2-7	ASSPGTGYSYEQY
TRBV11-3	.	TRBJ1-1	ASSPRQTRNTEAF
TRBV19	.	TRBJ1-1	ASSTSDRGNTEAF
TRBV9	.	TRBJ2-7	ASSIGGAEYEQY
TRBV7-3	.	TRBJ2-1	ASSMSSYNEQF
TRBV14	few	TRBJ2-7	ASSQDSYLYEQY
TRBV9	.	TRBJ2-1	ASSVANSYNEQF
TRBV6-5	once	TRBJ2-1	ASSQPGQAYNEQF
TRBV7-9	.	TRBJ2-1	ASSHLRARSYNEQF
TRBV5-1	.	TRBJ2-7	ASSLYYEQY
TRBV18	.	TRBJ1-3	ASSTSAPSGNTIY
TRBV28	.	TRBJ2-1	ASSLFPDNEQF
TRBV5-1	.	TRBJ2-1	ASSFPSRGGNEQF
TRBV12-1	.	TRBJ1-4	ASSPGHNEKLF
TRBV28	.	TRBJ1-2	ASSSGGHGYT
TRBV28	.	TRBJ2-3	ASSAYLAGGPDTQY
TRBV4-2	.	TRBJ1-5	AGSPRTGGAVRQPQH
TRBV7-9	.	TRBJ1-1	ASNPGQTNTEAF
TRBV9	.	TRBJ2-1	ASSVGLGEEQF
TRBV5-8	.	TRBJ1-2	ASSFRQNYGYT
TRBV5-1	.	TRBJ1-2	ASSLVGNYGYT
TRBV25-1	.	TRBJ2-3	ASSEGSRTSAHTDTQY
TRBV2	.	TRBJ1-4	ASSGQLNEKLF
TRBV9	.	TRBJ2-1	ASSSGTSGLYNEQF
TRBV7-2	few	TRBJ2-7	ASSLHVTSARSYEQY
TRBV13	.	TRBJ2-7	ASSFGTGQYEQY
TRBV27	.	TRBJ1-6	ASSLTWRDSPLH
TRBV19	.	TRBJ1-5	ASSGGGTGHQPQH
TRBV2	.	TRBJ2-3	ASSERQGGADTQY
TRBV19	.	TRBJ1-3	ASSIPFSGNTIY
TRBV7-6	.	TRBJ2-1	ASSQSGDSYNEQF
TRBV6-1	.	TRBJ1-5	ASSGEGVSNQPQH
TRBV5-1	.	TRBJ1-5	ASSLQAGDQPQH
TRBV6-5	.	TRBJ2-7	ASGEYEQY
TRBV7-7	once	TRBJ2-5	ASSPTSGQETQY
TRBV28	.	TRBJ2-7	ASIPDRGVYEQY